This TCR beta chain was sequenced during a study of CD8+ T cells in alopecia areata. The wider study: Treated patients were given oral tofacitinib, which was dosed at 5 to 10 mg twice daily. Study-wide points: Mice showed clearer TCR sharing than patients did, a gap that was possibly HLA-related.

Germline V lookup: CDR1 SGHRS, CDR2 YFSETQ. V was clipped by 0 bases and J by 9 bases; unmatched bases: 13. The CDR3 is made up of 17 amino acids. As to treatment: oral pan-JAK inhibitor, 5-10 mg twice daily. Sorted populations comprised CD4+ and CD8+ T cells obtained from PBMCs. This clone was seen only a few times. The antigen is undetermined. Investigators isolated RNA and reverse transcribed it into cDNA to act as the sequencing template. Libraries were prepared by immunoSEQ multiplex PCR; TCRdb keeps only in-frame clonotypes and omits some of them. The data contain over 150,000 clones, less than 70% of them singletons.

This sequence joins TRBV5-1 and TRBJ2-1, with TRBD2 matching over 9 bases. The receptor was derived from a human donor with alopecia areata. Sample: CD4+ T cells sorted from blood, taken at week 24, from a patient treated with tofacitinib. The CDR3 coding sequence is TGCGCCAGCAGCTTGGGACGCGGGGGGGCGGCCCCCAGTGAGCAGTTCTTC. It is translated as CASSLGRGGAAPSEQFF.